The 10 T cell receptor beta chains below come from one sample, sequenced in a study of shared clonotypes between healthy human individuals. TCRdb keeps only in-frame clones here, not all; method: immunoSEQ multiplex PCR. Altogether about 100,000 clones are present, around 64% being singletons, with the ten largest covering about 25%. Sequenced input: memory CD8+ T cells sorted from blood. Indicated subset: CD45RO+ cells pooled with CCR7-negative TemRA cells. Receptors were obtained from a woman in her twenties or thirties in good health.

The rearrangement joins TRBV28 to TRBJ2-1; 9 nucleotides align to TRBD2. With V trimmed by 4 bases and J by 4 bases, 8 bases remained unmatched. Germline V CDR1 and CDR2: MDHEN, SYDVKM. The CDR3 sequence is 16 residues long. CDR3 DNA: TGTGCCAGCAGTTCCCACCCCCTAGCGGGGTACAATGAGCAGTTCTTC. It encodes CASSSHPLAGYNEQFF.

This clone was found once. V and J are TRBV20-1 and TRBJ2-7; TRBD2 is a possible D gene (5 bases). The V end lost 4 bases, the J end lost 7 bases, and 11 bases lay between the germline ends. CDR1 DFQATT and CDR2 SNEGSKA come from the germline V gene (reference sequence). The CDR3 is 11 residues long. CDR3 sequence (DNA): TGCAGTGCTATCGGACTGCTAGAGCAGTACTTC. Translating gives CSAIGLLEQYF.

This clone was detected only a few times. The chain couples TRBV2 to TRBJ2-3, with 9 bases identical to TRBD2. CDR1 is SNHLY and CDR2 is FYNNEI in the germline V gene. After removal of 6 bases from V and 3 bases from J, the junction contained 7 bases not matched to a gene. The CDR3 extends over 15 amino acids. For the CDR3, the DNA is TGTGCCAGCAGGGCTAGCGGGATAGGGACAGATACGCAGTATTTT. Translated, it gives CASRASGIGTDTQYF. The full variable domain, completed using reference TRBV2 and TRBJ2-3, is EPEVTQTPSHQVTQMGQEVILRCVPISNHLYFYWYRQILGQKVEFLVSFYNNEISEKSEIFDDQFSVERPDGSNFTLKIRSTKLEDSAMYFCASRASGIGTDTQYFGPGTRLTVL.

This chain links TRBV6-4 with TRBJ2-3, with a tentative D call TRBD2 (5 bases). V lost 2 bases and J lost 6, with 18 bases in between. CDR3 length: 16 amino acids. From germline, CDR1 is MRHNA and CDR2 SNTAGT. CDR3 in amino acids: CASSDEGVGARDTQYF. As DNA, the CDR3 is TGTGCCAGCAGTGACGAAGGCGTGGGAGCAAGGGATACGCAGTATTTT.

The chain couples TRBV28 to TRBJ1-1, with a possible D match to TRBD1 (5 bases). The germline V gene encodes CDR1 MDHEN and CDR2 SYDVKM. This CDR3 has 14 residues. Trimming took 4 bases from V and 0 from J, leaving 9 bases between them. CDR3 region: CASSWRGMNTEAFF. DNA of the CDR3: TGTGCCAGCAGTTGGAGGGGTATGAACACTGAAGCTTTCTTT.

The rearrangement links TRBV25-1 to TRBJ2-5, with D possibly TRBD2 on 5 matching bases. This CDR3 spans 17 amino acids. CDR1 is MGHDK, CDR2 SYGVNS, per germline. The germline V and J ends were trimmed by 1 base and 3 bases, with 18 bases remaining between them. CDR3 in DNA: TGTGCCAGCAGTGAATTGACGAGGACTGAGGAGGAAGAGACCCAGTACTTC. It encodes CASSELTRTEEEETQYF.

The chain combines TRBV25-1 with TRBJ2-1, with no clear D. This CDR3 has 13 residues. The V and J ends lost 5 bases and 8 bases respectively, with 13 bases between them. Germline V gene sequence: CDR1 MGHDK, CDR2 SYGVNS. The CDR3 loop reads CASSPIGVDEQFF. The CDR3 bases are TGTGCCAGCAGTCCCATAGGTGTGGATGAGCAGTTCTTC. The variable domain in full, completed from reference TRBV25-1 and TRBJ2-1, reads EADIYQTPRYLVIGTGKKITLECSQTMGHDKMYWYQQDPGMELHLIHYSYGVNSTEKGDLSSESTVSRIRTEHFPLTLESARPSHTSQYLCASSPIGVDEQFFGPGTRLTVL.

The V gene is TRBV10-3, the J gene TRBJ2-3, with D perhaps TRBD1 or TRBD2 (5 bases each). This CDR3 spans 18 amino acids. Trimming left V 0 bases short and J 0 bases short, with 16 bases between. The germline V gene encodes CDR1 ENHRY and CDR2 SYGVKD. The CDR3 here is CAISESGTRRSSTDTQYF. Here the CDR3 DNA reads TGTGCCATCAGTGAGTCCGGGACCCGACGATCTAGCACAGATACGCAGTATTTT.

The CDR3 is CASRWGAGGFYEQYF. The CDR3 DNA reads as TGTGCCAGCAGATGGGGAGCGGGGGGATTCTACGAGCAGTACTTC. The chain employs TRBV27 and TRBJ2-7; 9 bases are shared with TRBD2. The CDR3 covers 15 residues. Germline V gene lookup returns CDR1 MNHEY and CDR2 SMNVEV (reference sequence). V shed 6 bases and J 3 bases; nucleotides not matched to a gene: 9.

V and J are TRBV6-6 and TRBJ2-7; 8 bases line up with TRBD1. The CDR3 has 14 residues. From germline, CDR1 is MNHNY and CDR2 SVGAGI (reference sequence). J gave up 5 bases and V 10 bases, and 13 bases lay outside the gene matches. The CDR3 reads CAISPGQESHEQYF. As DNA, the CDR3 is TGTGCCATCAGCCCGGGACAGGAGAGCCACGAGCAGTACTTC.